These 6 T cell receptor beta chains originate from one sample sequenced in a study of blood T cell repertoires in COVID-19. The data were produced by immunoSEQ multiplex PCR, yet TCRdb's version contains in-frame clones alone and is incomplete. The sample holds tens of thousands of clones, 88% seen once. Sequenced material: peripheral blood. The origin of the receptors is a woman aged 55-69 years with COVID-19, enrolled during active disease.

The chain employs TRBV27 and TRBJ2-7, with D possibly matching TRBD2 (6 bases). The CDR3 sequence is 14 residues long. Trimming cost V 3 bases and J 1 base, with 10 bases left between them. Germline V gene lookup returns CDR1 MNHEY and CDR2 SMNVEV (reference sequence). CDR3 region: CASSFSGTSYEQYF. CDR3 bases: TGTGCCAGCAGTTTCTCCGGGACTTCCTACGAGCAGTACTTC.

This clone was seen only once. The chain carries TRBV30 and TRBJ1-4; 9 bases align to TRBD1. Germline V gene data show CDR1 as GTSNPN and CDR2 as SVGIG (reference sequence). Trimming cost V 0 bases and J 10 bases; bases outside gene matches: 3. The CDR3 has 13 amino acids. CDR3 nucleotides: TGTGCCTGGAGTGTCGACAGGGGGGGAAAACTGTTTTTT. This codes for CAWSVDRGGKLFF. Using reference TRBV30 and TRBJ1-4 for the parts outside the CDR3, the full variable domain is SQTIHQWPATLVQPVGSPLSLECTVEGTSNPNLYWYRQAAGRGLQLLFYSVGIGQISSEVPQNLSASRPQDRQFILSSKKLLLSDSGFYLCAWSVDRGGKLFFGSGTQLSVL.

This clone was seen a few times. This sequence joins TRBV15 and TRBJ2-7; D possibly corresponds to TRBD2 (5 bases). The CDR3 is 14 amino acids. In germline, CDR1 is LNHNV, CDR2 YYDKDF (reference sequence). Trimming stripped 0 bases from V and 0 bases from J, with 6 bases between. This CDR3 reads CATSRDRGSYEQYF. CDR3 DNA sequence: TGTGCCACCAGCAGAGATCGGGGCTCCTACGAGCAGTACTTC.

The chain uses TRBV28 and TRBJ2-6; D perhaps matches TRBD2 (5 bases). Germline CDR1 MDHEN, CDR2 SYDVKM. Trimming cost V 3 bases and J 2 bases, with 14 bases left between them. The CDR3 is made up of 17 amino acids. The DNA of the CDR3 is TGTGCCAGCAGTTTCGAGGCGCTGCGGGCTGGGGCCAACGTCCTGACTTTC. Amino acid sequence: CASSFEALRAGANVLTF. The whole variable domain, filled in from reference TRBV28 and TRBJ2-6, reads DVKVTQSSRYLVKRTGEKVFLECVQDMDHENMFWYRQDPGLGLRLIYFSYDVKMKEKGDIPEGYSVSREKKERFSLILESASTNQTSMYLCASSFEALRAGANVLTFGAGSRLTVL.

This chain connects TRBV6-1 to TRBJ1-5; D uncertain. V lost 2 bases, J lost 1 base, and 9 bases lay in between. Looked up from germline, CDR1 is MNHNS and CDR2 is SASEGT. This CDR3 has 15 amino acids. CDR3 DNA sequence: TGTGCCAGCAGTGAAAAGCCAGCGAGCAATCAGCCCCAGCATTTT. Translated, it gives CASSEKPASNQPQHF.

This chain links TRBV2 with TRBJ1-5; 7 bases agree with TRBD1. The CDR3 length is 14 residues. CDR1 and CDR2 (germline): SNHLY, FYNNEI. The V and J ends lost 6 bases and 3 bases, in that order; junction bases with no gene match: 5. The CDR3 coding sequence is TGTGCCAGCAGCGGGACAGCGATCAATCAGCCCCAGCATTTT. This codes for CASSGTAINQPQHF.